The clone carrying this T cell receptor (beta chain) was observed a single time. The data were obtained in a study of T cell changes during pregnancy in multiple sclerosis. TCRdb's table, derived via immunoSEQ multiplex PCR, lists solely in-frame clones and lacks some. The table records 61,000 or so clones, roughly 93% of them present only once. With V trimmed by 0 bases and J by 4 bases, 17 bases remained unmatched. The CDR3 spans 19 residues. CDR1 is MGHRA, CDR2 YSYEKL, per germline. The J gene is TRBJ2-7, the V gene TRBV4-1, with 8 bases matching TRBD2. This specimen consisted of CD4+ T cells from peripheral blood mononuclear cells, obtained before pregnancy. This clonotype was sampled from a female donor with multiple sclerosis, enrolled in a pregnancy study. The CDR3 nucleotides read TGCGCCAGCAGCCAAGATGAGCGGCTAGCGGGTCGGAAGTTTTACGAGCAGTACTTC. Translating gives CASSQDERLAGRKFYEQYF.